This is a list of T cell receptor beta chains from one sample in a study of T cells in Graves' hyperthyroidism and ophthalmopathy. MiXCR, applied by TCRdb to the multiplex PCR reads, yields one record per CDR3 protein. This sample has about 350,000 distinct CDR3 sequences, with roughly 13% found just once. Sequencing was performed on blood. The receptors originated from a woman aged 25 to 39 with Graves' hyperthyroidism. Each CDR3 is given with its conserved first and last residue. Fields, in order: CDR3 DNA, CDR3 protein, clone size, D gene, J gene, V gene. The D gene is left open where the match is weak. Not all rows give a size; the values are once, few, many and, for expanded clones, a class.

TGTGCCCGAGGTGCAGAAACTAAAGCTTTCTTT	CARGAETKAFF	many	-	TRBJ1-1	TRBV2
TGCAGCGTTGCGCGGACTAGCGGGAGGGCCCACGAGCAGTACTTC	CSVARTSGRAHEQYF	few	TRBD2	TRBJ2-7	TRBV29-1
TGTGCCAGCAGTTACGTATCGGCGGGAGGGCCCGGCGAGCAGTACTTC	CASSYVSAGGPGEQYF	many	TRBD2	TRBJ2-7	TRBV6-2/TRBV6-3
TGCGCCAGCAGTGAAGGAAACCCTGACGCCCGGGTTTGGTTCTTC	CASSEGNPDARVWFF	-	-	TRBJ2-1	TRBV10-2
TGCAGTGCTCGAAACCGACAGGGCTACAATGAGCAGTTCTTC	CSARNRQGYNEQFF	-	TRBD1	TRBJ2-1	TRBV20-1
TGTGCCAGCAGCTTGAGGGAGGGATACACCGGGGAGCTGTTTTTT	CASSLREGYTGELFF	few	TRBD2	TRBJ2-2	TRBV7-2
TGTGCCAGCAGTATCGACAGGTTGGGGACAACCGGGGAGCTGTTTTTT	CASSIDRLGTTGELFF	-	-	TRBJ2-2	TRBV27
TGTGCCACCAGCAGAGATGCCGGGAGTGGGGAAGAGACCCAGTACTTC	CATSRDAGSGEETQYF	many	-	TRBJ2-5	TRBV15
TGTGCCAGCAGTAGGGGAGGGAATAGCAATCAGCCCCAGCATTTT	CASSRGGNSNQPQHF	many	-	TRBJ1-5	TRBV12-3/TRBV12-4
TGTGCCAGCAGTGTTTTTCCGGAGGCCAATTGGGACAATGAGCAGTTCTTC	CASSVFPEANWDNEQFF	many	-	TRBJ2-1	TRBV6-1
TGTGCCAGTAGTATATGGGAAGAGACCCAGTACTTC	CASSIWEETQYF	-	-	TRBJ2-5	TRBV19
TGTGCCAGCAGCTGGACAGGGTTCACCGGGGAGCTGTTTTTT	CASSWTGFTGELFF	many	TRBD1	TRBJ2-2	TRBV14
TGCAGTGCGGATCGACTAGCGGGAGGCAATGAGCAGTTCTTC	CSADRLAGGNEQFF	many	TRBD2	TRBJ2-1	TRBV20-1
TGTGCCTCCGGACTAGTCGATGAGCAGTTCTTC	CASGLVDEQFF	many	TRBD2	TRBJ2-1	TRBV24-1
TGTGCCAGCAGTGAAGACTCCGGGTTCGTTGGCTACACCTTC	CASSEDSGFVGYTF	-	-	TRBJ1-2	TRBV2
TGCGCCAGCAGCCCGGGTCGTGGGAGCGGTCTGGCAGATACGCAGTATTTT	CASSPGRGSGLADTQYF	many	-	TRBJ2-3	TRBV5-1
TGCAGTGCAGCGCGCAGGGGAGAGACCCAGTACTTC	CSAARRGETQYF	many	-	TRBJ2-5	TRBV20-1
TGTGCCATCACAAACGGAGACAATCAGCCCCAGCATTTT	CAITNGDNQPQHF	many	-	TRBJ1-5	TRBV10-3
TGTGCCAGCAGTGGGGGGTTTTGGGGGAGCACAGATACGCAGTATTTT	CASSGGFWGSTDTQYF	many	-	TRBJ2-3	TRBV28
TGTGCCACCAGCCAGACAGGGACTCAGCCCCAGCATTTT	CATSQTGTQPQHF	-	TRBD1	TRBJ1-5	TRBV24-1
TGTGCCACCAGTGAGGGACAGTTCTACGAGCAGTACTTC	CATSEGQFYEQYF	many	TRBD1	TRBJ2-7	TRBV24-1
TGTGCCAGCAGTACGGCGGGAGATGAGCAGTTCTTC	CASSTAGDEQFF	many	TRBD2	TRBJ2-1	TRBV2
TGTGCCAGCAGCCCCCTCACTGGAAAACTGTTTTTT	CASSPLTGKLFF	-	-	TRBJ1-4	TRBV5-6
TGTGCCAGCAGCTCTAATATTAGGGGTGCCTCCTACAATGAGCAGTTCTTC	CASSSNIRGASYNEQFF	many	-	TRBJ2-1	TRBV5-6
TGTGCCAGCAGACTTCATGGGGTCATTTTGTATGGCTACACCTTC	CASRLHGVILYGYTF	-	-	TRBJ1-2	TRBV6-2/TRBV6-3
TGTGCCAGCAGTTACACCTGGGATCAGCCCCAGCATTTT	CASSYTWDQPQHF	-	-	TRBJ1-5	TRBV6-5
TGTGCCAGCAGTCCTACGGGAGGGGGGCCGCCTGGGGCCAACGTCCTGACTTTC	CASSPTGGGPPGANVLTF	-	TRBD2	TRBJ2-6	TRBV6-1
TGTGCCAGCAGTGGGCGAAAGAGCGCAGGCACAGATACGCAGTATTTT	CASSGRKSAGTDTQYF	-	-	TRBJ2-3	TRBV6-1
TGTGCCAGCAGACAAGCAACGGGAAAGGGGACCTACGAGCAGTACTTC	CASRQATGKGTYEQYF	few	-	TRBJ2-7	TRBV13